The sequence of this TCR beta chain was determined in a study of CD8 T cells in Susac syndrome (dated by TCRdb to between 2018 and 2020). Regarding the complete study: Of the Susac syndrome patients who were sequenced, over five had clinically active disease and roughly 8 were in clinical remission. At blood withdrawal, Susac syndrome patients were either therapy-naive, taking corticosteroids (in some cases with IVIg as well), or taking IVIg alone. Repertoire sequencing was used to test whether CD8+ T cell activation and differentiation in Susac syndrome was antigen driven. The study compared CD8+ T cell repertoire clonality among roughly eleven healthy donors, around 14 Susac syndrome patients and roughly 15 multiple sclerosis patients.

High-throughput TCR beta sequencing profiled peripheral blood CD8+ and CD4+ T cells from healthy donors, Susac syndrome patients and multiple sclerosis patients. The Susac syndrome patients fulfilled recently defined diagnostic criteria for either definite or probable disease. Bulk CD8+ and CD4+ T cells were purified magnetically by negative isolation, whereas CD8+ TEMRA cells were enriched by FACS. Blood was drawn into EDTA tubes, processed within 24 hours, and PBMCs were isolated by density gradient centrifugation. PBMCs intended for TCR sequencing were frozen in liquid nitrogen and were later thawed in a 37 degrees C water bath. The sorted or isolated CD4+, CD8+ and CD8+ TEMRA cells had a purity of 90% or higher. Comments on this clonotype: Its target antigen remains unknown. No clone much larger than this one lies a single base away; base qualities are absent.

There are 17 amino acids in the CDR3, from cysteine to phenylalanine inclusive. Left in the record is the CDR3 DNA by itself, 51 bases read in frame from the first base. CDR1 LNHDA and CDR2 SQIVND are derived from the germline V gene (reference sequence). V and J are truncated by 9 bases and 0 bases respectively, leaving an intervening sequence of 18 bases. RNA was extracted with the RNeasy kit and about 0.5 to 1 ug was reverse transcribed using random hexamers. TCR beta CDR3 regions were amplified with the immunoSEQ multiplex PCR assay covering 54 Vbeta and 13 Jbeta segments. Bias from PCR amplification was corrected by using a synthetic template baseline for primer optimization and for computational correction. The authors' analysis ran thus. Reads were annotated to V, D and J genes according to IMGT and were analyzed with immunoSEQ Analyzer, with only productive sequences retained. Clonality was computed as one minus Shannon entropy normalized by log2 of the number of productive unique sequences. Public and private clones were assessed among the 100 most prevalent clones of each patient and control. Clones were defined as Susac-specific when absent from the healthy and MS cohorts, from about 1,100 published viral clones and from other ImmuneACCESS disease sequences. In TCRdb, the public reads were trimmed at Q25 with fastp and aligned with MiXCR, with productive beta chains retained. Each CDR3 protein appears once, grouped with its most common genes and DNA. TCRdb's processing, not the authors' own work, is the source of the V and J calls. Recorded for this sample are more than 150,000 distinct CDR3 sequences; approximately 95% of them occurred a single time. Clones ranked in the top ten supply approximately 0.16% of the sample.

Paper-wide results and their limitations: Susac syndrome CD8+ repertoires showed clonal expansion, highest in CD8+ TEMRA cells and greater in clinically active than remitting patients. The number of individuals in the TCR sequencing and HLA analysis was recognized as being relatively small. In the total CD8+ and CD8+ TEMRA repertoires, about 16 and five Susac-specific public clones, respectively, were identified.

This receptor chain uses TRBV19 and TRBJ2-6; the best D guess is TRBD1, with 6 bases matching. Input material: CD8+ T cells from PBMCs. The source of this sequence is a human donor with Susac syndrome. CDR3 loop: CARHPPGQSSGANVLTF. DNA sequence: TGTGCCAGACACCCACCGGGACAAAGCTCTGGGGCCAACGTCCTGACTTTC.